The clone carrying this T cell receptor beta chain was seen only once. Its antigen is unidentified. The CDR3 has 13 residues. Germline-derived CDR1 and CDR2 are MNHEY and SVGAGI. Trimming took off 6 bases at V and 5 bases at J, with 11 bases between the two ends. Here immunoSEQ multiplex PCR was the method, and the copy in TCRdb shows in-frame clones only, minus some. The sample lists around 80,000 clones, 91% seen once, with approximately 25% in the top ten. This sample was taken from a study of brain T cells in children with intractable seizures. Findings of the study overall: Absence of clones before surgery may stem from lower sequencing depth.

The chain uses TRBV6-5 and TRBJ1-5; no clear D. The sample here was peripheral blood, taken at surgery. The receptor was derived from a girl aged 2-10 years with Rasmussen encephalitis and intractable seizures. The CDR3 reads CASRNVGYQPQHF. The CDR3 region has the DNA TGTGCCAGCAGAAATGTCGGGTATCAGCCCCAGCATTTT.